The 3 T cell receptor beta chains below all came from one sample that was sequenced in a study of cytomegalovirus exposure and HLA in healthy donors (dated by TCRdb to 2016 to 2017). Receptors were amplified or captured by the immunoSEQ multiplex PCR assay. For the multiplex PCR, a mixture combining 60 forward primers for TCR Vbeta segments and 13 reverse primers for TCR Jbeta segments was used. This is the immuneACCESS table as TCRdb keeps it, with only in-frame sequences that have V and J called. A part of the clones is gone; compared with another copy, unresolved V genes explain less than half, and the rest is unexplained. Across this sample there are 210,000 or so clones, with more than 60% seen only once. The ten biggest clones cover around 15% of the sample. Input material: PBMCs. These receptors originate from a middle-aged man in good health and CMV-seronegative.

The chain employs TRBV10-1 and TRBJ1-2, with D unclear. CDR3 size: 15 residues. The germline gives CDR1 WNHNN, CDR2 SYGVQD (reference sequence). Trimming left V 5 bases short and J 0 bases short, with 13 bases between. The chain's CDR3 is CASSSLGEANYGYTF. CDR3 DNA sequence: TGCGCCAGCAGTTCTCTGGGAGAAGCTAACTATGGCTACACCTTC.

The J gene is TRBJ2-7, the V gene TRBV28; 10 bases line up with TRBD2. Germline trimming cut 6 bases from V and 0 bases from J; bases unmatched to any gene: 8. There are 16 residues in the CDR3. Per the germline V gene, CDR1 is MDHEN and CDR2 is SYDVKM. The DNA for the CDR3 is TGTGCCAGCAGCCCGGCCGGGACTAGCGTCTCCTACGAGCAGTACTTC. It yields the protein CASSPAGTSVSYEQYF.

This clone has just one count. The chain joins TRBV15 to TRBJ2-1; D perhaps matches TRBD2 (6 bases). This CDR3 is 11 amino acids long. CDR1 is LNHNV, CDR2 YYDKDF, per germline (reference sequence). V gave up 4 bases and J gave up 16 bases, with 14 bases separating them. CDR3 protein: CATSTPSVIFF. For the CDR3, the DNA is TGTGCCACCAGCACCCCTAGCGTCATTTTCTTC.